These 17 T cell receptor delta chains share one sample of origin, sequenced in a study of Vδ1+ human thymocytes. The study's findings and limits: Thymic TRG and TRD repertoires appeared highly polyclonal.

These TCRs' antigens remain unknown. RNA was extracted from the cells and then reverse transcribed. CDR3 amplicons came from multiplex PCR with pooled V-gene forward and constant-region reverse primers. TCRdb re-called the multiplex PCR reads through CATT. The table records 20,000 to 25,000 delta-chain clones, roughly 8% of them present only once. Sequenced sample: Vdelta1+ gamma-delta thymocytes from the thymus. This sample's subset: FACS-sorted CD3+ TCRalphabeta- TCRVdelta1+ TCRVdelta2- thymocytes. All receptors come from a child less than two years old who had congenital heart surgery.

The sample holds a few counts of this clone. V usage is TRDV1 and J usage is TRDJ1; 8 bases are shared with TRDD2. V gave up 2 bases and J gave up 2 bases; unmatched junction bases: 19. The CDR3 contains 20 residues. Germline V lookup: CDR1 TSWWSYY, CDR2 QGS. The CDR3 nucleotides are TGTGCTCTTGGGGAAAGGAGGCGCCTTCCTAGACGAGTGGTTACCGATAAACTCATCTTT. As protein: CALGERRRLPRRVVTDKLIF.

V gene TRDV1 combines with J gene TRDJ1, with D possibly matching TRDD2 (5 bases). Per germline, CDR1 TSWWSYY and CDR2 QGS. The CDR3 is made up of 18 amino acids. V lost 2 bases to trimming and J lost 0 bases, with 19 bases between them. As DNA, the CDR3 is TGTGCTCTTGGGGAAGGTCACGGGACCTACCCTCACACCGATAAACTCATCTTT. Its protein product is CALGEGHGTYPHTDKLIF.

No V gene call was produced; the J gene was TRDJ1; the D call in the table, TRDD3, was not verified against the DNA. CDR3 length equals 21 residues. CDR3 in amino acids: CALGELRPTYWGVFYTDKLIF. The CDR3 bases are TGTGCTCTTGGGGAACTAAGGCCAACCTACTGGGGGGTGTTTTACACCGATAAACTCATCTTT.

The V and J genes are TRDV1 and TRDJ1; TRDD3 aligns across 7 bases. From germline, CDR1 is TSWWSYY and CDR2 QGS. This CDR3 has 19 residues. V shed 0 bases, J shed 3 bases, and the junction held 16 bases outside the gene matches. This CDR3 reads CALGELVLGIRWVADKLIF. DNA for the CDR3: TGTGCTCTTGGGGAACTAGTTTTGGGGATAAGATGGGTCGCCGATAAACTCATCTTT.

A few counts support this clone. The rearrangement joins TRDV1 to TRDJ2; 8 bases fit TRDD3. CDR1 and CDR2 from the germline V gene are TSWWSYY and QGS. V lost 1 base and J lost 0; bases outside the gene matches: 16. The CDR3 extends over 21 amino acids. CDR3 region: CALGERRPSPYWGALTAQLFF. Here the CDR3 DNA reads TGTGCTCTTGGGGAACGCAGGCCTTCGCCATACTGGGGGGCTTTGACAGCACAACTCTTCTTT.

The genes are TRDV1 and TRDJ1; 8 bases align to TRDD3. The V and J ends lost 0 bases and 2 bases, in that order; junction bases with no gene match: 14. The length of the CDR3 is 19 residues. Germline loops: CDR1 TSWWSYY, CDR2 QGS. The chain's CDR3 is CALGELRFGRLGGTDKLIF. The CDR3 bases are TGTGCTCTTGGGGAACTGCGATTTGGGAGACTGGGGGGGACCGATAAACTCATCTTT.

The genes are TRDV1 and TRDJ1; 10 nucleotides align to TRDD3. The CDR3 extends over 18 amino acids. J gave up 0 bases and V 0 bases, and 7 bases lay outside the gene matches. Germline V CDR1 and CDR2: TSWWSYY, QGS. This chain's CDR3 is CALGELLMGDTDTDKLIF. In DNA, the CDR3 is TGTGCTCTTGGGGAACTCCTTATGGGGGATACTGACACCGATAAACTCATCTTT.

By its share, this clone is medium-sized. The J gene is TRDJ1, the V gene TRDV2; TRDD3 matches 8 bases. CDR1 GEAIGNYY and CDR2 EKD come from the germline V gene. The CDR3 is 16 residues long. After removal of 0 bases from V and 5 bases from J, the junction contained 10 bases not matched to a gene. Here the CDR3 reads CACDTGLGASWDKLIF. The CDR3 nucleotides read TGTGCCTGTGACACCGGACTGGGGGCATCCTGGGATAAACTCATCTTT.

The chain has TRDV2 and TRDJ3, with TRDD3 matching over 11 bases. J was trimmed by 1 base and V by 3 bases; bases with no gene match: 22. The CDR3 runs 24 residues. The germline V gene encodes CDR1 GEAIGNYY and CDR2 EKD. CDR3 DNA sequence: TGTGCCTGTGACTCCGTACTGGGGGATATATTCCCGCCGGGGTGGTCCTGGGACACCCGACAGATGTTTTTC. This sequence encodes CACDSVLGDIFPPGWSWDTRQMFF.

V usage is TRDV1 and J usage is TRDJ1; D is uncertain. The length of the CDR3 is 13 residues. Germline lookup yields CDR1 TSWWSYY and CDR2 QGS. With 6 bases removed from V and 10 bases from J, the gap between germline ends came to 18 bases. The CDR3 region is CALGGPIPTPLIF. The CDR3 DNA reads TGTGCTCTTGGTGGTCCAATACCCACCCCACTCATCTTT.

This sequence joins TRDV2 and TRDJ1, with TRDD3 identical over 7 bases. The CDR3 has 17 amino acids. With V trimmed by 7 bases and J by 3 bases, 19 bases remained unmatched. Germline lookup yields CDR1 GEAIGNYY and CDR2 EKD. CDR3 amino acids: CACTLTFGGFIADKLIF. In DNA, the CDR3 is TGTGCCTGCACCCTGACGTTCGGGGGATTTATCGCCGATAAACTCATCTTT.

V and J are TRDV1 and TRDJ1, with 11 bases aligning to TRDD3. Because TCRdb records no J gene, it was assigned here through a match of the DNA to germline. With 4 bases clipped from V and 0 bases from J, the junction kept 25 bases outside the gene matches. Germline V gives CDR1 TSWWSYY, CDR2 QGS. CDR3 length: 23 residues. The CDR3: CALGAFPLGGGYALRRYTDKLIF. Here the CDR3 DNA reads TGTGCTCTTGGGGCCTTTCCTTTGGGTGGGGGATACGCCCTTCGACGGTACACCGATAAACTCATCTTT.

This clone has more than one count but fewer than ten. The rearrangement joins TRDV1 to TRDJ1, with 8 bases lining up with TRDD3. The V gene end was trimmed by 1 base and the J gene end by 0 bases; junction bases not matched to a gene: 16. The CDR3 contains 20 residues. The germline gives CDR1 TSWWSYY, CDR2 QGS. CDR3 sequence reads: CALGERRPFRLGANTDKLIF. The CDR3, as DNA: TGTGCTCTTGGGGAACGACGACCCTTCCGACTGGGGGCCAACACCGATAAACTCATCTTT.

This clone was counted only a few times. The chain links TRDV1 to TRDJ1; D possibly corresponds to TRDD3 (6 bases). This CDR3 has 15 amino acids. Germline V gene data show CDR1 as TSWWSYY and CDR2 as QGS. V was cut by 1 base and J by 4 bases, with 13 bases left in between. DNA for the CDR3: TGTGCTCTTGGGGAACCCGGGGATGATCGCGATAAACTCATCTTT. Translating it yields CALGEPGDDRDKLIF.

This chain joins TRDV1 and TRDJ1; 12 positions match TRDD3. V dropped 0 bases and J dropped 0; count of bases not matched to a gene: 17. CDR3 length equals 22 residues. CDR1 is TSWWSYY, CDR2 QGS, per germline. CDR3 DNA: TGTGCTCTTGGGGAACTAGCGGACGTACTGGGGGATACCCCCAAATACACCGATAAACTCATCTTT. It yields the protein CALGELADVLGDTPKYTDKLIF.

This clone was detected a few times. V usage is TRDV1 and J usage is TRDJ2, with 12 bases that match TRDD3. The CDR3 totals 22 residues. CDR1 is TSWWSYY and CDR2 is QGS in the germline V gene. Trimming cost V 2 bases and J 6 bases; bases outside gene matches: 22. CDR3 sequence: CALGEDTFLLVLGDTRAAQLFF. The CDR3 coding sequence is TGTGCTCTTGGGGAAGATACCTTCCTACTCGTACTGGGGGATACTCGGGCAGCACAACTCTTCTTT.

The chain couples TRDV1 to TRDJ1, with D possibly TRDD3 on 6 matching bases. This CDR3 has 20 residues. Trimming pared 1 base from V and 7 bases from J, leaving 31 bases between. Germline CDR1 is TSWWSYY and CDR2 is QGS. In DNA, the CDR3 is TGTGCTCTTGGGGAACGCACACGGGGATGGCGTCGGGCAGGGGGAAGTAAACTCATCTTT. Translation gives CALGERTRGWRRAGGSKLIF.